The T cell receptor beta chain described here comes from a study of radiotherapy plus CTLA-4 blockade in lung cancer. Study results and limitations: The study found tumor-derived TCR clones expanded in blood after radiotherapy plus ipilimumab.

Regarding this clone: Its matching antigen is unknown.

The ends were cut back, 3 bases at V and 5 bases at J, with 16 bases in the middle. The CDR3 extends over 15 amino acids. CDR1 is SGHAT, CDR2 FQNNGV, per germline. Sequenced by immunoSEQ multiplex PCR; TCRdb stores in-frame clones only, minus some. Of tens of thousands of clones detected, around 86% appear once; the ten largest clones hold roughly 23%. The TCR comes from a human donor with non-small cell lung cancer whose response to radiotherapy plus ipilimumab could not be evaluated. The V gene is TRBV11-2, the J gene TRBJ2-5, with D perhaps matching TRBD2 (7 bases). The sequencing here drew on peripheral blood, taken from a patient treated with radiotherapy plus ipilimumab. CDR3 region: CASSFGGGFGETQYF. The DNA for the CDR3 is TGTGCCAGCAGCTTCGGCGGGGGCTTTGGTGAGACCCAGTACTTC.